This paragraph covers one T cell receptor (beta chain) sequence. The antigen is unknown. This CDR3 comprises 16 residues. With 0 bases clipped from V and 6 bases from J, the junction kept 5 bases outside the gene matches. Germline-derived CDR1 and CDR2 are LGHNA and YNFKEQ. The entry originates in a study of T cell responses to AZD1222 COVID-19 vaccine. Study-level points and caveats: The CD4 TCRs associated with vaccination extended across spike and predominated at 160-218 and 743-854. A mostly white British donor set with more females was recruited, and clonal diversity was possibly underestimated. Spike-specific TCR breadth rose after two AZD1222 doses, and depth rose as well. No repertoire was sampled before or during the peak T cell response, only after it.

The method was immunoSEQ multiplex PCR; TCRdb's version includes in-frame clones alone and lacks a portion of them. The table lists 130,000 to 150,000 clones, 93% of them singletons. The TCR was taken from an adult in good health. Sequences were derived from peripheral blood, sampled on day 0 of AZD1222 vaccination. This rearrangement joins TRBV4-2 to TRBJ2-1, with 10 bases fitting TRBD2. In nucleotides, the CDR3 is TGTGCCAGCAGCCAAGAAGGGGTAGCGGGAGGCAATGAGCAGTTCTTC. It specifies CASSQEGVAGGNEQFF.